Following are 32 T cell receptor beta chains from one sample sequenced in a study of T cell changes during pregnancy in multiple sclerosis. The protocol was immunoSEQ multiplex PCR, while the TCRdb copy is restricted to in-frame clones and leaves out a portion. Here the sample spans 70,000 or so clones, about 90% being singletons. The material was CD4+ T cells from peripheral blood mononuclear cells, obtained after pregnancy. Receptors originate from a female donor with multiple sclerosis, enrolled in a pregnancy study.

The J gene is TRBJ2-5, the V gene TRBV28; the D gene is possibly TRBD1 (6 bases). V lost 3 bases and J 0 bases, leaving 11 bases between the germline ends. Germline V gene sequence: CDR1 MDHEN, CDR2 SYDVKM. There are 15 residues in the CDR3. CDR3 residues: CASSLGAVYQETQYF. In nucleotides, the CDR3 is TGTGCCAGCAGTTTGGGGGCAGTATACCAAGAGACCCAGTACTTC.

J is TRBJ1-5 and V is TRBV19; 9 bases are shared with TRBD1. V was pared by 3 bases and J by 6 bases, with 6 bases of the junction left unmatched. The CDR3 sequence is 15 residues long. Germline V gives CDR1 LNHDA, CDR2 SQIVND (reference sequence). The CDR3 loop is CASSMDRGFGQPQHF. For the CDR3, the DNA is TGTGCCAGTAGTATGGACAGGGGTTTTGGTCAGCCCCAGCATTTT.

The chain employs TRBV5-6 and TRBJ1-6; perhaps TRBD1 as D (6 bases). The germline gives CDR1 SGHDT, CDR2 YYEEEE. This CDR3 is built from 15 residues. Trimming removed 4 bases from V and 8 bases from J, with 16 bases in between. The CDR3 DNA reads as TGTGCCAGCAGCATAAGACAGGTTATCTATTCACCCCTCCACTTT. As protein: CASSIRQVIYSPLHF.

The table lists this clone with a few counts. This chain connects TRBV7-3 to TRBJ1-1, with D unclear. The CDR3 is 13 amino acids. Trimming cost V 6 bases and J 8 bases, with 16 bases left between them. Germline V gene lookup returns CDR1 SGHTA and CDR2 FQGTGA. Here the CDR3 DNA reads TGTGCCAGCAGGCTCGGGGTGGAAGGGGAAGCTTTCTTT. It translates to CASRLGVEGEAFF. Together with reference TRBV7-3 and TRBJ1-1, the CDR3 gives the full variable domain: GAGVSQTPSNKVTEKGKYVELRCDPISGHTALYWYRQSLGQGPEFLIYFQGTGAADDSGLPNDRFFAVRPEGSVSTLKIQRTERGDSAVYLCASRLGVEGEAFFGQGTRLTVV.

This chain uses TRBV14 with TRBJ2-7, with D uncertain. CDR3 size: 11 residues. CDR1 is SGHDN, CDR2 FVKESK, per germline. V was pared by 1 base and J by 7 bases, with 5 bases between. The CDR3 protein is CASSQVGEQYF. The DNA of the CDR3 is TGTGCCAGCAGCCAAGTCGGGGAGCAGTACTTC.

DNA of the CDR3: TGTGCCAGCAGTGCCCCTGGGGGGGGAAATCAGCCCCAGCATTTT. Translation: CASSAPGGGNQPQHF. V gene TRBV28 combines with J gene TRBJ1-5; D possibly corresponds to TRBD1 (5 bases). Germline V gives CDR1 MDHEN, CDR2 SYDVKM. Trimming stripped 5 bases from V and 4 bases from J, with 15 bases between. This CDR3 comprises 15 residues.

This rearrangement joins TRBV27 to TRBJ2-3; 8 bases map to TRBD2. The V gene end was trimmed by 4 bases and the J gene end by 4 bases; junction bases not matched to a gene: 7. Germline V gene sequence: CDR1 MNHEY, CDR2 SMNVEV (reference sequence). The CDR3 is 15 residues long. CDR3: CASSSPGGPSDTQYF. In DNA, the CDR3 is TGTGCCAGCAGTTCGCCGGGAGGGCCGTCAGATACGCAGTATTTT.

V is TRBV7-9 and J is TRBJ1-1, with D possibly TRBD1 on 5 matching bases. Trimming removed 3 bases at V and 5 bases at J, with 10 bases between. From germline, CDR1 is SEHNR and CDR2 FQNEAQ (reference sequence). The CDR3 contains 13 residues. The CDR3 protein is CASSFGPGTEAFF. The CDR3 DNA reads TGTGCCAGCAGCTTTGGTCCAGGGACTGAAGCTTTCTTT. The full variable domain, completed using reference TRBV7-9 and TRBJ1-1, is DTGVSQNPRHKITKRGQNVTFRCDPISEHNRLYWYRQTLGQGPEFLTYFQNEAQLEKSRLLSDRFSAERPKGSFSTLEIQRTEQGDSAMYLCASSFGPGTEAFFGQGTRLTVV.

This chain joins TRBV21-1 and TRBJ1-5. TRBV21-1 is an annotated pseudogene. This CDR3 spans 16 amino acids. CDR3 DNA sequence: TGTGCCAGCAGCAAAGTCTACGGGAAGAGCAATCAGCCCCAGCATTTT. Its protein is CASSKVYGKSNQPQHF.

The V gene is TRBV28, the J gene TRBJ2-1, with a tentative D call TRBD2 (6 bases). This CDR3 is 12 amino acids long. The V end lost 5 bases, the J end lost 8 bases, and 10 bases lay between the germline ends. Germline V gives CDR1 MDHEN, CDR2 SYDVKM. This CDR3 reads CASSRLEYEQFF. As DNA, the CDR3 is TGTGCCAGCAGTCGACTAGAATATGAGCAGTTCTTC.

The rearrangement links TRBV5-1 to TRBJ1-4; D is unclear. The CDR3 has 16 residues. Trimming left V 0 bases short and J 5 bases short, with 14 bases between. Germline CDR1 is SGHRS and CDR2 is YFSETQ. CDR3 in amino acids: CASSLVFGRENEKLFF. In nucleotides, the CDR3 is TGCGCCAGCAGCTTGGTATTTGGGAGGGAGAATGAAAAACTGTTTTTT.

The chain recombines TRBV7-9 with TRBJ1-2; 7 bases align to TRBD1. The CDR3 is 13 amino acids. Germline loops: CDR1 SEHNR, CDR2 FQNEAQ (reference sequence). V was clipped by 6 bases and J by 4 bases; unmatched bases: 5. CDR3 nucleotide sequence: TGTGCCAGCAGTTCACAGGGGATCTATGGCTACACCTTC. Protein: CASSSQGIYGYTF.

The genes are TRBV7-9 and TRBJ2-6, with a weak D call TRBD1 (6 bases). Trimming cost V 4 bases and J 5 bases, with 12 bases left between them. The germline gives CDR1 SEHNR, CDR2 FQNEAQ (reference sequence). The CDR3 totals 15 residues. CDR3: CASSSVQGWANVLTF. The CDR3 nucleotides are TGTGCCAGCAGCTCGGTACAGGGCTGGGCCAACGTCCTGACTTTC.

V is TRBV7-9 and J is TRBJ2-1; TRBD2 agrees at 11 bases. This CDR3 region has 18 residues. CDR1 and CDR2 from the germline V gene are SEHNR and FQNEAQ (reference sequence). Trimming removed 4 bases from V and 4 bases from J; junction bases left unmatched: 12. CDR3 region: CASSSSGIAGGGYNEQFF. DNA of the CDR3: TGTGCCAGCAGCTCCTCCGGGATAGCGGGGGGGGGATACAATGAGCAGTTCTTC.

This rearrangement joins TRBV7-8 to TRBJ1-2; D not resolved. Per the germline V gene, CDR1 is SGHVS and CDR2 is FQNEAQ. The CDR3 has 13 amino acids. The V gene lost 4 bases and the J gene lost 6 bases, with 12 bases spanning the gap. The DNA for the CDR3 is TGTGCCAGCAGCTCAGGTTCATGGGATGGCTACACCTTC. As protein: CASSSGSWDGYTF.

This clone appeared once. V and J are TRBV5-1 and TRBJ2-7, with a possible D match to TRBD2 (5 bases). V shed 2 bases and J shed 3 bases, with 9 bases lying between them. Germline V gene sequence: CDR1 SGHRS, CDR2 YFSETQ. The CDR3 consists of 13 residues. The CDR3 bases are TGCGCCAGCAGCTTCCCGGGGAGCTACGAGCAGTACTTC. Translation: CASSFPGSYEQYF. The whole variable domain, filled in from reference TRBV5-1 and TRBJ2-7, reads KAGVTQTPRYLIKTRGQQVTLSCSPISGHRSVSWYQQTPGQGLQFLFEYFSETQRNKGNFPGRFSGRQFSNSRSEMNVSTLELGDSALYLCASSFPGSYEQYFGPGTRLTVT.

The chain employs TRBV6-5 and TRBJ2-7; TRBD1 might be the D (8 bases). Trimming took 3 bases from V and 7 from J, leaving 16 bases between them. Germline lookup yields CDR1 MNHEY and CDR2 SVGAGI. This CDR3 has 14 amino acids. The CDR3 DNA reads as TGTGCCAGCAGTTATAACAGGGGGAGGGGGGAGCAGTACTTC. As protein: CASSYNRGRGEQYF.

The V and J genes are TRBV27 and TRBJ2-7; D not certain. Germline loops: CDR1 MNHEY, CDR2 SMNVEV (reference sequence). This CDR3 is 13 amino acids long. V was pared by 8 bases and J by 3 bases, with 14 bases between. The DNA of the CDR3 is TGTGCCAGCGGCCTACTACCTAACTACGAGCAGTACTTC. Translating it yields CASGLLPNYEQYF.

This clone occurred once. The chain carries TRBV5-1 and TRBJ2-1; TRBD2 agrees at 11 bases. In germline, CDR1 is SGHRS, CDR2 YFSETQ. This CDR3 comprises 16 residues. Trimming at V came to 7 bases and at J to 0 bases, leaving 6 bases not matched to a gene. Here the CDR3 reads CASRTSGLSSYNEQFF. Written as DNA, the CDR3 is TGCGCCAGCCGGACTAGCGGGCTGAGCTCCTACAATGAGCAGTTCTTC.

The gene calls are TRBV19 and TRBJ1-4; 8 bases match TRBD1. Per the germline V gene, CDR1 is LNHDA and CDR2 is SQIVND (reference sequence). J lost 12 bases, V lost 4 bases, and 7 bases had no gene match. The CDR3 totals 13 residues. The CDR3 protein is CASSTDRVGELFF. CDR3 sequence (DNA): TGTGCCAGTAGTACGGACAGGGTAGGAGAACTGTTTTTT.

The chain employs TRBV28 and TRBJ1-5, with D possibly matching TRBD1 (5 bases). CDR3 size: 13 residues. The V end lost 6 bases, the J end lost 7 bases, and 13 bases lay between the germline ends. Germline lookup yields CDR1 MDHEN and CDR2 SYDVKM. CDR3 sequence reads: CASRIGVVQPQHF. The CDR3 bases are TGTGCCAGCAGGATAGGGGTAGTACAGCCCCAGCATTTT.

V and J are TRBV18 and TRBJ2-5, with 11 bases identical to TRBD2. This CDR3 region has 20 residues. Germline loops: CDR1 KGHSH, CDR2 LQKENI. Unmatched junction bases numbered 20, after V lost 3 bases and J lost 5 bases. DNA for the CDR3: TGTGCCAGCTCACCTTTCACCGGGACTAGCGGATCAACTTACAGGGAGACCCAGTACTTC. Translation gives CASSPFTGTSGSTYRETQYF. The entire variable domain, with the rest obtained from reference TRBV18 and TRBJ2-5, is as follows: NAGVMQNPRHLVRRRGQEARLRCSPMKGHSHVYWYRQLPEEGLKFMVYLQKENIIDESGMPKERFSAEFPKEGPSILRIQQVVRGDSAAYFCASSPFTGTSGSTYRETQYFGPGTRLLVL.

V and J are TRBV9 and TRBJ1-3; D may be TRBD1 (5 bases). Trimming took off 0 bases at V and 0 bases at J, with 10 bases between the two ends. Germline CDR1 SGDLS, CDR2 YYNGEE. This CDR3 is built from 16 residues. CDR3 nucleotides: TGTGCCAGCAGCGTAGCCCCCAGGGACTCTGGAAACACCATATATTTT. This encodes CASSVAPRDSGNTIYF.

The gene calls are TRBV5-4 and TRBJ1-4; TRBD1 might be the D (5 bases). The CDR3 length is 13 residues. Germline CDR1 reads SGHNT; CDR2 reads YYREEE (reference sequence). V was pared by 4 bases and J by 8 bases, with 12 bases between. The chain's CDR3 is CASSRGREEKLFF. The DNA for the CDR3 is TGTGCCAGCAGCCGGGGCCGGGAGGAAAAACTGTTTTTT.

The rearrangement links TRBV5-1 to TRBJ2-1; D not resolved. The CDR3 covers 15 residues. Trimming pared 0 bases from V and 0 bases from J, leaving 7 bases between. Germline V CDR1 and CDR2: SGHRS, YFSETQ. CDR3: CASSLEQSSYNEQFF. The CDR3 bases are TGCGCCAGCAGCTTGGAACAGAGCTCCTACAATGAGCAGTTCTTC.

The J gene is TRBJ1-4, the V gene TRBV19; 9 bases match TRBD1. Germline values: CDR1 LNHDA, CDR2 SQIVND (reference sequence). V lost 5 bases to trimming and J lost 7 bases; unmatched junction nucleotides: 8. The CDR3 contains 15 residues. The CDR3 loop is CASSPQPGQGEKLFF. The DNA of the CDR3 is TGTGCCAGTAGTCCTCAGCCGGGACAGGGTGAAAAACTGTTTTTT.

This chain links TRBV5-4 with TRBJ2-3, with TRBD2 identical over 7 bases. V shed 5 bases, J shed 2 bases, and the junction held 8 bases outside the gene matches. Germline V lookup: CDR1 SGHNT, CDR2 YYREEE (reference sequence). The CDR3 sequence is 15 residues long. Here the CDR3 DNA reads TGTGCCAGCAGTCCCGGACTAGGCGCCACAGATACGCAGTATTTT. Protein: CASSPGLGATDTQYF.

The chain is built from TRBV28 and TRBJ1-1, with D unresolved. V was cut by 5 bases and J by 3 bases, with 16 bases left in between. The V gene's germline CDR1 is MDHEN and CDR2 SYDVKM. This CDR3 spans 15 amino acids. Written as DNA, the CDR3 is TGTGCCAGCAGTCCCCCAGCTCAGCGGTACACTGAAGCTTTCTTT. Protein sequence: CASSPPAQRYTEAFF.

V usage is TRBV9 and J usage is TRBJ2-1, with a tentative D call TRBD2 (6 bases). The CDR3 consists of 16 residues. Trimming shortened V by 0 bases and J by 5 bases, and 15 bases separated the two germline ends. Germline values: CDR1 SGDLS, CDR2 YYNGEE. This chain's CDR3 is CASSVGGTLSDNEQFF. The DNA of the CDR3 is TGTGCCAGCAGCGTAGGCGGGACTCTGTCTGACAATGAGCAGTTCTTC.

CDR3 sequence reads: CASSPQGAGNTIYF. The CDR3 coding sequence is TGTGCCAGCAGCCCACAGGGGGCCGGAAACACCATATATTTT. The chain carries TRBV6-5 and TRBJ1-3, with 9 positions matching TRBD1. The V segment lost 6 bases and the J segment 4 bases; nucleotides outside the gene matches: 4. This CDR3 has 14 residues. Germline CDR1 MNHEY, CDR2 SVGAGI.

This clone has just one count. The V and J genes are TRBV2 and TRBJ2-3; 9 bases match TRBD2. V was clipped by 7 bases and J by 1 base; unmatched bases: 3. The CDR3 loop spans 14 amino acids. From germline, CDR1 is SNHLY and CDR2 FYNNEI. The CDR3: CASIERGGTDTQYF. The CDR3 nucleotides read TGTGCCAGCATAGAGCGGGGGGGCACAGATACGCAGTATTTT.

The rearrangement links TRBV5-1 to TRBJ2-3; 7 bases are a match to TRBD1. Germline values: CDR1 SGHRS, CDR2 YFSETQ. The trim removed 3 bases at V and 2 bases at J, leaving 6 bases unmatched. This CDR3 is 15 amino acids long. The CDR3 sequence is CASSWDRLITDTQYF. The CDR3 region has the DNA TGCGCCAGCAGCTGGGACAGACTTATCACAGATACGCAGTATTTT.